The present entry profiles one TCR beta chain with its context. This sample is drawn from a study of control samples from healthy donors and cancer patients. The germline CDR1 and CDR2 sequences are SQVTM and ANQGSEA. Trimming cost V 5 bases and J 4 bases; bases outside gene matches: 5. The CDR3 extends over 13 amino acids. Here immunoSEQ multiplex PCR was the method, and the copy in TCRdb shows in-frame clones only, minus some. This sample has around 80,000 clones, with about 88% found just once. The TCR was taken from a woman in her forties or fifties in good health. Sample: blood. The J gene is TRBJ1-3, the V gene TRBV29-1, with TRBD1 matching 7 bases. CDR3 DNA sequence: TGCAGCGTTAGACAGGGTGCCGGAAACACCATATATTTT. It encodes CSVRQGAGNTIYF.